The clone carrying this TCR beta chain appeared a few times. Its antigen remains unknown. The data originate from a study of T cells in Graves' hyperthyroidism and ophthalmopathy. Broader study findings: Stable hyperthyroidism was separated from ophthalmopathy by a model based on 13 V-J features.

It was RNA transcripts that yielded the amplified TCR beta CDR3 regions. The HTBI primer set served for first-round RT-PCR of the TCR CDR3. Each CDR3 protein is one row after TCRdb ran MiXCR on the multiplex PCR reads. The data hold around 350,000 distinct CDR3 sequences, with about 15% observed a single time. Trimming removed 6 bases from V and 5 bases from J; junction bases left unmatched: 9. Germline CDR1 is DFQATT and CDR2 is SNEGSKA (reference sequence). The CDR3 runs 13 residues. J is TRBJ1-2 and V is TRBV20-1; TRBD1 aligns across 7 bases. The sequenced sample consisted of blood. This TCR derives from a woman in her thirties with Graves' ophthalmopathy. CDR3 nucleotides: TGCAGTGCACATAGGGGGCATGGGTATGGCTACACCTTC. It codes for CSAHRGHGYGYTF.